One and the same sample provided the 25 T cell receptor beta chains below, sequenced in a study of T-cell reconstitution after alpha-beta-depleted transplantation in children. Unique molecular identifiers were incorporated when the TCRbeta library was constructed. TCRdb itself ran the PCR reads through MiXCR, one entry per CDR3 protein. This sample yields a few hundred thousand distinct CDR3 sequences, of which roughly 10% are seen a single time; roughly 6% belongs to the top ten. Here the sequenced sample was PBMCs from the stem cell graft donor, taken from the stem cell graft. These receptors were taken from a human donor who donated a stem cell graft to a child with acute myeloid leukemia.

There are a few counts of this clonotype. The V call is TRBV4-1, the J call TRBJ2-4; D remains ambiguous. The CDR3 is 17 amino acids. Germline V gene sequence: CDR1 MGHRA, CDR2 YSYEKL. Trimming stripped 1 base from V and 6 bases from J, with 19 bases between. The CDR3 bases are TGCGCCAGCAGCCAAGGGAGAATGACGTCGCTTACAAACATTCAGTACTTC. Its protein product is CASSQGRMTSLTNIQYF.

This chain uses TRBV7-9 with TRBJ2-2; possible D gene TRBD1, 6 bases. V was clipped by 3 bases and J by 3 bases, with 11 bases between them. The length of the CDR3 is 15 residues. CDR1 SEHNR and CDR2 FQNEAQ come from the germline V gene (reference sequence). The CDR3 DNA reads TGTGCCAGCAGCTTCTTAGGGGGACACACCGGGGAGCTGTTTTTT. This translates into CASSFLGGHTGELFF.

The CDR3: CASSPDSGVGETQYF. For the CDR3, the DNA is TGTGCCAGCAGCCCTGACAGTGGGGTCGGGGAGACCCAGTACTTC. The chain couples TRBV7-2 to TRBJ2-5; D is perhaps TRBD1 (5 bases). The CDR3 sequence is 15 residues long. V was trimmed by 5 bases and J by 5 bases, leaving 18 bases between them. Per germline, CDR1 SGHTA and CDR2 FQGNSA.

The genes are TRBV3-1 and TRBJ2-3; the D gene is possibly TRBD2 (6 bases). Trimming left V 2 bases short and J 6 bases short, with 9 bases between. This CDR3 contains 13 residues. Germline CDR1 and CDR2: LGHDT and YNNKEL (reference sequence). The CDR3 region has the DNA TGTGCCAGCAGCCAACCGGGGGTGGATACGCAGTATTTT. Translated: CASSQPGVDTQYF.

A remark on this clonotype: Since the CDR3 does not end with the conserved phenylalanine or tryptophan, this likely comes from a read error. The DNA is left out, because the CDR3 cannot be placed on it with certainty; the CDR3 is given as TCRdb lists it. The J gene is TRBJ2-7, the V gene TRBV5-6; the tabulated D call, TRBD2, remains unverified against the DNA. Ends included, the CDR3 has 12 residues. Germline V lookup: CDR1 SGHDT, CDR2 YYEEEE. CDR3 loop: CASSLQTRDTYI.

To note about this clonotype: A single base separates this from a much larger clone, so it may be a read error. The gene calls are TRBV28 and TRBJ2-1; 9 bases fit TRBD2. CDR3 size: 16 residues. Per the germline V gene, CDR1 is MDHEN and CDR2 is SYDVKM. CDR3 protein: CASSPDGGRAYNDQFF. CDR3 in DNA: TGTGCCAGCAGTCCCGACGGCGGGAGGGCCTACAATGACCAGTTCTTC. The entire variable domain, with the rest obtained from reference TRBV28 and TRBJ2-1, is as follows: DVKVTQSSRYLVKRTGEKVFLECVQDMDHENMFWYRQDPGLGLRLIYFSYDVKMKEKGDIPEGYSVSREKKERFSLILESASTNQTSMYLCASSPDGGRAYNDQFFGPGTRLTVL.

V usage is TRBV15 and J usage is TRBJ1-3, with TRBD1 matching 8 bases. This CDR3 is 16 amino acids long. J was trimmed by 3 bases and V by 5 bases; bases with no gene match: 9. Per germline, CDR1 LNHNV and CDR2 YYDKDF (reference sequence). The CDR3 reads CATSARTGGLGNTIYF. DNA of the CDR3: TGTGCCACCAGCGCACGAACAGGGGGTCTTGGAAACACCATATATTTT.

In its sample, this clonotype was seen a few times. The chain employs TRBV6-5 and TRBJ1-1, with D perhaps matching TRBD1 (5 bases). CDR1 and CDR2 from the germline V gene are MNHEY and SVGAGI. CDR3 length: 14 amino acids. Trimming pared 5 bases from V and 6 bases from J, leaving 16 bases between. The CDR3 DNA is TGTGCCAGCAGTAACCAGGGACCTCACGCTGAAGCTTTCTTT. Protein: CASSNQGPHAEAFF.

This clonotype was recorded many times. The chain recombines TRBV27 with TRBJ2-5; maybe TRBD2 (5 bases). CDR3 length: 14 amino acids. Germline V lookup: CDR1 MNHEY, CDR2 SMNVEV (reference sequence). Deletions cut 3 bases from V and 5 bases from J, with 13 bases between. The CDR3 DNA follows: TGTGCCAGCAGTTTCAGAGGGATGGGGGAGACCCAGTACTTC. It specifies CASSFRGMGETQYF.

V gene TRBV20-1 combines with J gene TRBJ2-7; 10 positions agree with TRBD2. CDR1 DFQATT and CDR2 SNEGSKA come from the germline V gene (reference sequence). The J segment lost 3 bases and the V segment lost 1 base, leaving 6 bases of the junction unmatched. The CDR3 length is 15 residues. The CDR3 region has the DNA TGCAGTGCTAGAGTTCGGACTAGCGGCCGCTACGAGCAGTACTTC. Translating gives CSARVRTSGRYEQYF.

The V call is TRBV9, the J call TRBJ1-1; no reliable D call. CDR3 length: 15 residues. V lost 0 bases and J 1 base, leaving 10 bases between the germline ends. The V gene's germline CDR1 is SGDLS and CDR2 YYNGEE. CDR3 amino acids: CASSVVVGRNTEAFF. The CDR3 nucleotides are TGTGCCAGCAGCGTAGTCGTGGGGAGGAACACTGAAGCTTTCTTT.

The CDR3 loop is CASSLGWGGTEAFF. The CDR3 DNA reads as TGTGCCAGCAGCTTAGGGTGGGGTGGCACTGAAGCTTTCTTT. This chain joins TRBV11-2 and TRBJ1-1; D gene uncertain. Trimming removed 1 base from V and 4 bases from J, with 10 bases in between. This CDR3 has 14 amino acids. Germline CDR1 SGHAT, CDR2 FQNNGV.

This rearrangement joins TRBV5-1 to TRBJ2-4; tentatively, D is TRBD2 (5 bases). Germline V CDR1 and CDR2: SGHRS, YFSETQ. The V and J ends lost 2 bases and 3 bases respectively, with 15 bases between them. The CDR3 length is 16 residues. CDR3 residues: CASSLQTGSVKNIQYF. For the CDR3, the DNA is TGCGCCAGCAGCTTACAGACGGGATCAGTCAAAAACATTCAGTACTTC.

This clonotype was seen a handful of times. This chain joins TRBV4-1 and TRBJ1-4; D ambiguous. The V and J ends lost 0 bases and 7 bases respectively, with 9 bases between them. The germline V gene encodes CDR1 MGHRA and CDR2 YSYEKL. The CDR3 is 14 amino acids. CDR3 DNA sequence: TGCGCCAGCAGCCAAGAAAACAGAGGTGAAAAACTGTTTTTT. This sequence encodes CASSQENRGEKLFF.

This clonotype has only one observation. CDR3 coding DNA: TGCAGTGCTGGGCTCCGTGGACGCGAGCAGTACTTC. The encoded protein is CSAGLRGREQYF. This rearrangement joins TRBV20-1 to TRBJ2-7; unclear D gene. V was shortened by 5 bases and J by 6 bases, with 14 bases between the two germline ends. The CDR3 length is 12 residues. Germline CDR1 is DFQATT and CDR2 is SNEGSKA (reference sequence).

The CDR3 region has the DNA TGTGCCAGCAGCCATACAGGGGGCGGTTCACCCCTCCACTTT. This codes for CASSHTGGGSPLHF. The rearrangement uses TRBV4-2 and TRBJ1-6, with TRBD1 matching over 9 bases. CDR3 length equals 14 residues. Germline lookup yields CDR1 LGHNA and CDR2 YNFKEQ. The V gene end was trimmed by 3 bases and the J gene end by 9 bases; junction bases not matched to a gene: 3.

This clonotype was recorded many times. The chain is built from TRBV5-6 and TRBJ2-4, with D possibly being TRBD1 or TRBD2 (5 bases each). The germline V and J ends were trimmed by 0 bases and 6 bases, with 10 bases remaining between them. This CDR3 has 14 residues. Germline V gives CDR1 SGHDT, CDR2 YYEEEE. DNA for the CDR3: TGTGCCAGCAGCTTGGTAACAGGAGGAAACATTCAGTACTTC. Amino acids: CASSLVTGGNIQYF.

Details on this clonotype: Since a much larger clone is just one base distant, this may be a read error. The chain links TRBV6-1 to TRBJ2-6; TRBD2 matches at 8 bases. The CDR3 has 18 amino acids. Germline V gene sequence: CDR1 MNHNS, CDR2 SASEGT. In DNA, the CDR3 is TGTGCCAGCAGTGAAGCGTGGGCGGGGGGCTCTGGGGCCAACGGCCTGACTTTC. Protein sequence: CASSEAWAGGSGANGLTF.

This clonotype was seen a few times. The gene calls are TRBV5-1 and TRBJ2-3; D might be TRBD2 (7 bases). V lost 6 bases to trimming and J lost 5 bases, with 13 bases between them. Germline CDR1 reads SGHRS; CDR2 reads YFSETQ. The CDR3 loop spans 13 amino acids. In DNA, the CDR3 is TGCGCCAGCATGGGGGGGCGAGGAGATACGCAGTATTTT. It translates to CASMGGRGDTQYF. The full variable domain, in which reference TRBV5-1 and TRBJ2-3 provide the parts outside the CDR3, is KAGVTQTPRYLIKTRGQQVTLSCSPISGHRSVSWYQQTPGQGLQFLFEYFSETQRNKGNFPGRFSGRQFSNSRSEMNVSTLELGDSALYLCASMGGRGDTQYFGPGTRLTVL.

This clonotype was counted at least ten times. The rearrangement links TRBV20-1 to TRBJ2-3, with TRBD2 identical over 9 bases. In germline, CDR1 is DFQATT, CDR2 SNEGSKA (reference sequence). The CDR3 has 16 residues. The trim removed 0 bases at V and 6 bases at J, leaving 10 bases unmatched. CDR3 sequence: CSARDHGGRGSDTQYF. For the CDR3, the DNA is TGCAGTGCTAGAGATCATGGCGGGAGGGGTTCCGATACGCAGTATTTT.

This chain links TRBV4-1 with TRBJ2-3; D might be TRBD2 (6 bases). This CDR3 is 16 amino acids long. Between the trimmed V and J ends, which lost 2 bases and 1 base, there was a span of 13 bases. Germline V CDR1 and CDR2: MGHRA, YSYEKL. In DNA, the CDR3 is TGCGCCAGCAGCCAATTGCTAGCGATTGGCACAGATACGCAGTATTTT. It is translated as CASSQLLAIGTDTQYF.

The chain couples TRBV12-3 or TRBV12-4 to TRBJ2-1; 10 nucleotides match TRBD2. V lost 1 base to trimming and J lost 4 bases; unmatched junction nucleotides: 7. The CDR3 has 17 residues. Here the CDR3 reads CASSLELAGDIYNEQFF. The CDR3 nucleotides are TGTGCCAGCAGTTTAGAGCTAGCGGGGGACATATACAATGAGCAGTTCTTC.

For the CDR3, the DNA is TGTGCCAGCAGTAACACCGGGACAGGAAACATTCAGTACTTC. Residues: CASSNTGTGNIQYF. J is TRBJ2-4 and V is TRBV6-5; 8 bases align to TRBD1. With 5 bases clipped from V and 6 bases from J, the junction kept 6 bases outside the gene matches. The CDR3 length is 14 residues. Germline V gene sequence: CDR1 MNHEY, CDR2 SVGAGI.

The CDR3 loop reads CASSQDSGLAGPQQETQYF. The DNA of the CDR3 is TGTGCCAGCAGCCAAGATTCTGGACTAGCGGGACCCCAGCAAGAGACCCAGTACTTC. This chain joins TRBV4-2 and TRBJ2-5, with 12 bases identical to TRBD2. Germline CDR1 is LGHNA and CDR2 is YNFKEQ. Germline trimming cut 0 bases from V and 2 bases from J; bases unmatched to any gene: 10. The CDR3 contains 19 residues.

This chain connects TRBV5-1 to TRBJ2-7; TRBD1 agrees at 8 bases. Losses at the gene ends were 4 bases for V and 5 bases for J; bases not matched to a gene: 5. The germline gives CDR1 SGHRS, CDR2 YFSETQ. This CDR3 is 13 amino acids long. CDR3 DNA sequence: TGCGCCAGCAGCCCTGACAGGGGTGACGAGCAGTACTTC. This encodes CASSPDRGDEQYF.